This T cell receptor beta chain was found in a study of blood T cells in healthy people across ages. Using a J-beta primer mix together with a sample-barcoded 5' primer, a second PCR was run for about 6 to 12 cycles. In TCRdb, the 5' RACE reads were re-called with MiXCR into one record per CDR3 protein. The data contain about 780,000 distinct CDR3 sequences, around 24% of them seen just once; the ten biggest clones take up about 3%. V was shortened by 0 bases and J by 8 bases, with 10 bases between the two germline ends. CDR1 is LGHDT, CDR2 YNNKEL, per germline (reference sequence). The CDR3 is 13 amino acids. The sample was also reused in another study, on T cells of mothers and their children. This second study says: The study recruited three healthy Caucasian mothers and their six children as donors. In each mother, TCR beta CDR3 reads exceeded 10 million; in each child, they numbered a few million. Thymic selection shapes TCR recombination output similarly in related and unrelated pairs.

Sequencing input: blood. The TCR comes from a boy under 18 in good health. The V gene is TRBV3-1, the J gene TRBJ1-2, with unresolved D. CDR3 DNA: TGTGCCAGCAGCCAAGAGGGAGGGCCCGGCTACACCTTC. Translating it yields CASSQEGGPGYTF.